This T cell receptor beta chain was captured by sequencing in a study of blood T cell repertoires in COVID-19. In the study overall: Specimens from acute and convalescent COVID-19 originated in the United States, Italy and Spain. The analysed material was cDNA or gDNA that came from T cells, B-cell-depleted T cells, or PBMCs.

V shed 3 bases and J shed 0 bases, with 9 bases lying between them. Germline V gives CDR1 MNHEY, CDR2 SMNVEV (reference sequence). The CDR3 spans 14 residues. As handled by the study authors: Amplification with reference gene primers provided the estimates of nucleated cell counts. Measured with immunoSEQ multiplex PCR; TCRdb has only the in-frame clones, and not every one. The V and J calls and the clone size are those of that table, but D and trimming were determined from the DNA. Among 200,000 to 300,000 clones listed, approximately 86% were seen once. This clonotype was sampled from a human donor in a cohort sampled during active COVID-19. The chain joins TRBV27 to TRBJ2-7; D is perhaps TRBD2 (6 bases). What was sequenced was peripheral blood. CDR3 in amino acids: CASSFYSGSYEQYF. DNA for the CDR3: TGTGCCAGCAGTTTCTATAGCGGCTCCTACGAGCAGTACTTC.